A selection of T cell receptor beta chains follows, all from one sample in a study of technical replicates of blood from several donors. The data were produced by immunoSEQ multiplex PCR, yet TCRdb's version contains in-frame clones alone and is incomplete. Here the sample spans 80,000 to 95,000 clones, about 92% being singletons. The specimen was T cells isolated from PBMCs. The receptors shown here come from a human donor in good health. Both conserved end residues are part of each CDR3. Fields, in order: D gene, V gene, clone size, J gene, CDR3 DNA, CDR3 protein. A D gene is named only where the DNA matches it firmly. The size of a clone is reported for some rows only, either as once, few or many, or as a class for expanded clones.

NA	TRBV5-1	NA	TRBJ1-1	TGCGCCAGCAGCTTGGCCGTTAGGGGAGGCATGAACACTGAAGCTTTCTTT	CASSLAVRGGMNTEAFF
NA	TRBV6-5	NA	TRBJ1-1	TGTGCCAGCAGTTATAAGGGGGTCTTGAACACTGAAGCTTTCTTT	CASSYKGVLNTEAFF
TRBD1	TRBV9	NA	TRBJ1-2	TGTGCCAGCAGCCCGGGGACAGGGTACTATGGCTACACCTTC	CASSPGTGYYGYTF
TRBD1	TRBV2	few	TRBJ1-2	TGTGCCAGCAGGGGACAGGAACTATACTATGGCTACACCTTC	CASRGQELYYGYTF
TRBD1	TRBV4-1	NA	TRBJ2-3	TGCGCCAGCAGCCTTACATACATAGACCGGGACAGGGGAAGGGATACGCAGTATTTT	CASSLTYIDRDRGRDTQYF
TRBD1	TRBV18	NA	TRBJ1-1	TGTGCCAGCTCACCCGGGACAGGGGGCGGTCTGGTGGCTTTCTTT	CASSPGTGGGLVAFF
TRBD1	TRBV15	NA	TRBJ1-1	TGTGCCACCAGCAGAGGACAGGGACACACTGAAGCTTTCTTT	CATSRGQGHTEAFF
NA	TRBV6-1	NA	TRBJ2-1	TGTGCCTCCGGGAGCCTGAGCTCCTACAATGAGCAGTTCTTC	CASGSLSSYNEQFF
TRBD1	TRBV10-2	NA	TRBJ1-5	TGCGCCAGCAATGACAGGGAAGGGCAGCCCCAGCATTTT	CASNDREGQPQHF
TRBD2	TRBV5-6	NA	TRBJ2-3	TGTGCCAGCAGCCGGCGTACTAGCGGGGGTCACACAGATACGCAGTATTTT	CASSRRTSGGHTDTQYF
NA	TRBV27	NA	TRBJ2-3	TGTGCCAGCAAGGTAATCGGGGGCACAGATACGCAGTATTTT	CASKVIGGTDTQYF
TRBD1	TRBV13	NA	TRBJ2-6	TGTGCCAGTACAGGGGAATCCTCTGGGGCCAACGTCCTGACTTTC	CASTGESSGANVLTF
TRBD2	TRBV14	NA	TRBJ2-3	TGTGCCAGCAGCCGGCTAGCGGGGATCACAGATACGCAGTATTTT	CASSRLAGITDTQYF
TRBD1	TRBV11-2	NA	TRBJ1-2	TGTGCCAGCAGCAACCTACGGGACAGGAGATATGGCTACACCTTC	CASSNLRDRRYGYTF
NA	TRBV19	NA	TRBJ2-1	TGTGCCAGTGGGAGGGGGTTTAGCTCCTACAATGAGCAGTTCTTC	CASGRGFSSYNEQFF
NA	TRBV5-4	NA	TRBJ2-5	TGTGCCAGCAGCTTGTACGGCACAGAGCCCCAAGAGACCCAGTACTTC	CASSLYGTEPQETQYF
TRBD2	TRBV7-8	NA	TRBJ2-1	TGTGCCAGCAGCTTACTAGCGGGGGCCGGGGATGAGCAGTTCTTC	CASSLLAGAGDEQFF
NA	TRBV7-7	NA	TRBJ2-1	TGTGCCAGCAGCCCGGGAGGGGGCCTGAACAATGAGCAGTTCTTC	CASSPGGGLNNEQFF
NA	TRBV4-1	NA	TRBJ2-1	TGCGCCAGCAGCCCCCTCAGGGATCTCTACAATGAGCAGTTCTTC	CASSPLRDLYNEQFF
TRBD2	TRBV28	NA	TRBJ2-1	TGTGCCAGCAGTATCAACCGGGACACCAGAGGGACTAGCGGGACCTCCTACAATGAGCAGTTCTTC	CASSINRDTRGTSGTSYNEQFF
NA	TRBV19	NA	TRBJ2-1	TGTGCCAGTAGTGTCACACAGGGCAATGAGCAGTTCTTC	CASSVTQGNEQFF
NA	TRBV27	NA	TRBJ1-2	TGTGCCAGCCGGGCAGGGAGGTATGGCTACACCTTC	CASRAGRYGYTF
NA	TRBV7-7	NA	TRBJ2-7	TGTGCCAGCAGCTTAGCGGAGAACTACGAGCAGTACTTC	CASSLAENYEQYF
NA	TRBV27	NA	TRBJ2-3	TGTGCCAGCAGTTTAGAGGCGTTCACAGATACGCAGTATTTT	CASSLEAFTDTQYF
NA	TRBV27	NA	TRBJ1-6	TGTGCCAGCAGTTTATTGCAGGGAAATTCACCCCTCCACTTT	CASSLLQGNSPLHF
TRBD1	TRBV6-1	NA	TRBJ2-1	TGTGCCAGCAGTGTTACCGGGACAGGCCTCCCCAATGAGCAGTTCTTC	CASSVTGTGLPNEQFF
NA	TRBV29-1	NA	TRBJ2-1	TGCAGCGGGAGTCTGGCGGGCTCCTACAATGAGCAGTTCTTC	CSGSLAGSYNEQFF
TRBD1	TRBV29-1	NA	TRBJ1-4	TGCAGCGCCCAGGGGGGTGAAAAACTGTTTTTT	CSAQGGEKLFF
TRBD2	TRBV2	once	TRBJ2-3	TGTGCCAGCAGCCGGACCCCGACTAGCGGGAGAAGCACAGATACGCAGTATTTT	CASSRTPTSGRSTDTQYF
NA	TRBV6-5	NA	TRBJ2-7	TGTGCCAGCAGTTACTCCTCCCCCGGACAGAGTTACGAGCAGTACTTC	CASSYSSPGQSYEQYF
NA	TRBV11-3	NA	TRBJ1-1	TGTGCCAGCAGCCCGCGGAGGGGGGGCGCGGGGAACACTGAAGCTTTCTTT	CASSPRRGGAGNTEAFF
TRBD1	TRBV18	NA	TRBJ2-1	TGTGCCAGCTCACCAATCACAGGGGCGGACGCGGCGGCCCAGTTCTTC	CASSPITGADAAAQFF
NA	TRBV5-1	NA	TRBJ2-1	TGCGCCAGCAGCTTGGGAAGCGGAACCTACAATGAGCAGTTCTTC	CASSLGSGTYNEQFF
NA	TRBV4-1	NA	TRBJ2-3	TGCGCCAGCAGCCAAGATCGCGCTAGCGGCACAGATACGCAGTATTTT	CASSQDRASGTDTQYF
TRBD1	TRBV27	NA	TRBJ1-1	TGTGCCAGCAGTTTCCAAATACAGGGGGCGGAAGCTTTCTTT	CASSFQIQGAEAFF
TRBD2	TRBV5-1	NA	TRBJ2-3	TGCGCCAGCAGCCAAGGACTAGCTATGGGCACAGATACGCAGTATTTT	CASSQGLAMGTDTQYF
NA	TRBV4-1	NA	TRBJ1-3	TGCGCCAGCAGCCAAGGGTCTGCATTTGGCAGAAACACCATATATTTT	CASSQGSAFGRNTIYF
NA	TRBV30	NA	TRBJ2-5	TGTGCCTGGACCGGGCAAGAGACCCAGTACTTC	CAWTGQETQYF
TRBD1	TRBV5-6	NA	TRBJ2-7	TGTGCCAGCAGCCCGACAGGGTCCTACGAGCAGTACTTC	CASSPTGSYEQYF
NA	TRBV28	NA	TRBJ1-2	TGTGCCAGCAGTCCAGGGTATGGCTACACCTTC	CASSPGYGYTF
NA	TRBV9	NA	TRBJ2-2	TGTGCCAGCAGCGTCAGGGATTGGCCTAACACCGGGGAGCTGTTTTTT	CASSVRDWPNTGELFF
TRBD1	TRBV2	NA	TRBJ2-5	TGTGCCAGCTCCCCGGACAGGGGGCAAGAGACCCAGTACTTC	CASSPDRGQETQYF
TRBD2	TRBV19	NA	TRBJ2-7	TGTGCCAGTAGTATAGGTCGACTAGCGGGGAGCGAGCAGTACTTC	CASSIGRLAGSEQYF
TRBD2	TRBV7-9	NA	TRBJ2-1	TGTGCCAGCAGCTTACGTCAGCGGGGACTTTACAATGAGCAGTTCTTC	CASSLRQRGLYNEQFF
NA	TRBV4-1	NA	TRBJ1-2	TGCGCCAGCAGCCAAAAAGCAGGGGTCTATGGCTACACCTTC	CASSQKAGVYGYTF
TRBD2	TRBV5-1	NA	TRBJ2-7	TGCGCCAGCAGCTTGGGCTTACTAGCGGGAGAGGGATCATACGAGCAGTACTTC	CASSLGLLAGEGSYEQYF
TRBD2	TRBV9	NA	TRBJ2-5	TGTGCCAGCAGCGTAGTACCTAGCGGGGGGCAAGAGACCCAGTACTTC	CASSVVPSGGQETQYF
TRBD2	TRBV5-1	NA	TRBJ2-1	TGCGCCAGCAGCCATTCAGCGGGAGGGCCTTACAATGAGCAGTTCTTC	CASSHSAGGPYNEQFF